Listed here are 32 T cell receptor beta chains from one sample, sequenced in a study of OX40 agonist ivuxolimab in advanced cancers. Sequenced by immunoSEQ multiplex PCR; TCRdb stores in-frame clones only, minus some. The top ten hold 0.5% to 0.65% of the sample, which has about 100,000 clones, approximately 90% seen once. The sample consisted of CD4+ or CD8+ T cells sorted from blood, taken in a trial of the OX40 agonist ivuxolimab. The receptors come from an adult with an advanced solid tumor such as melanoma, head and neck, liver or kidney cancer.

Comments on this clone: Germline is not matched at one junction end, which may reflect a read error. The rearrangement uses TRBV19 and TRBJ1-1; 9 bases line up with TRBD1. Germline V gene lookup returns CDR1 LNHDA and CDR2 SQIVND (reference sequence). The CDR3 loop spans 13 amino acids. Here the CDR3 reads CASSRGTGMDPIF. CDR3 nucleotides: TGTGCCAGTAGTCGGGGGACAGGGATGGACCCGATCTTT.

This sequence joins TRBV7-3 and TRBJ2-1, with D maybe TRBD2 (5 bases). CDR1 is SGHTA, CDR2 FQGTGA, per germline. The length of the CDR3 is 14 residues. The V end was cut by 5 bases, the J end by 8 bases, with 16 bases between. The CDR3 loop reads CASSRRASLDEQFF. The CDR3 bases are TGTGCCAGCAGCAGACGGGCTAGCTTGGATGAGCAGTTCTTC.

The chain joins TRBV14 to TRBJ1-3, with 10 bases identical to TRBD1. Trimming at V came to 3 bases and at J to 0 bases, leaving 2 bases not matched to a gene. CDR1 SGHDN and CDR2 FVKESK come from the germline V gene. The CDR3 loop spans 16 amino acids. Here the CDR3 reads CASSQDRGISGNTIYF. CDR3 coding DNA: TGTGCCAGCAGCCAGGACAGGGGGATCTCTGGAAACACCATATATTTT.

The chain joins TRBV14 to TRBJ1-2; possibly TRBD1 for D (6 bases). There are 13 residues in the CDR3. The germline V and J ends were trimmed by 4 bases and 5 bases, with 11 bases remaining between them. Germline CDR1 reads SGHDN; CDR2 reads FVKESK. The CDR3 reads CASSPEQGYGYTF. DNA of the CDR3: TGTGCCAGCAGCCCTGAGCAGGGGTATGGCTACACCTTC.

V is TRBV4-2 and J is TRBJ2-5; D tentatively fits TRBD1 or TRBD2 (5 bases each). This CDR3 contains 14 residues. Between the trimmed V and J ends, which lost 4 bases and 5 bases, there was a span of 14 bases. The germline V gene encodes CDR1 LGHNA and CDR2 YNFKEQ. The CDR3 DNA follows: TGTGCCAGCAGCCGGGGGAGACTGGGGGAGACCCAGTACTTC. Amino acid sequence: CASSRGRLGETQYF.

The chain's CDR3 is CAWSVRLRDRGTEAFF. The CDR3 nucleotides read TGTGCCTGGAGTGTCCGACTCCGGGACAGGGGGACTGAAGCTTTCTTT. The chain links TRBV30 to TRBJ1-1; 11 bases line up with TRBD1. J lost 5 bases, V lost 0 bases, and 8 bases had no gene match. This CDR3 is 16 amino acids long. Germline lookup yields CDR1 GTSNPN and CDR2 SVGIG (reference sequence).

This clone occurred once. The V gene is TRBV28, the J gene TRBJ2-1; TRBD2 agrees at 8 bases. The CDR3 covers 17 residues. After removal of 7 bases from V and 1 base from J, the junction contained 12 bases not matched to a gene. Germline V lookup: CDR1 MDHEN, CDR2 SYDVKM. CDR3 in amino acids: CASTRLSGSISYNEQFF. The DNA of the CDR3 is TGTGCCAGCACGCGATTAAGCGGGAGCATATCCTACAATGAGCAGTTCTTC. Full variable domain (rest looked up from reference TRBV28 and TRBJ2-1): DVKVTQSSRYLVKRTGEKVFLECVQDMDHENMFWYRQDPGLGLRLIYFSYDVKMKEKGDIPEGYSVSREKKERFSLILESASTNQTSMYLCASTRLSGSISYNEQFFGPGTRLTVL.

The V and J genes are TRBV14 and TRBJ1-1; D is uncertain. This CDR3 comprises 14 residues. Germline-derived CDR1 and CDR2 are SGHDN and FVKESK. Deletions cut 1 base from V and 1 base from J, with 7 bases between. As DNA, the CDR3 is TGTGCCAGCAGCCAAGCCGGGAAGAACACTGAAGCTTTCTTT. This sequence encodes CASSQAGKNTEAFF.

This clone was detected only once. The rearrangement links TRBV11-2 to TRBJ1-1; D unclear. Germline V gene data show CDR1 as SGHAT and CDR2 as FQNNGV. V was cut by 5 bases and J by 5 bases, with 15 bases left in between. The CDR3 totals 14 residues. The CDR3 protein is CASSPGSSVTEAFF. CDR3 nucleotides: TGTGCCAGCAGCCCTGGCAGCTCGGTAACTGAAGCTTTCTTT.

This clone showed up just once. This chain joins TRBV19 and TRBJ1-4; TRBD1 matches 7 bases. V gave up 9 bases and J gave up 0 bases; unmatched junction bases: 16. CDR1 LNHDA and CDR2 SQIVND come from the germline V gene (reference sequence). The CDR3 has 18 residues. This chain's CDR3 is CASRPEGARSATNEKLFF. CDR3 bases: TGTGCCAGCAGACCCGAGGGGGCGCGGAGTGCAACTAATGAAAAACTGTTTTTT.

This clone was found once. The chain recombines TRBV7-3 with TRBJ1-2, with 10 bases identical to TRBD1. The germline V gene encodes CDR1 SGHTA and CDR2 FQGTGA. Trimming took 0 bases from V and 3 from J; bases not matched to a gene: 1. The CDR3 is made up of 15 amino acids. This CDR3 is CASSLTGTGDYGYTF. The CDR3 DNA sequence: TGTGCCAGCAGCTTAACCGGGACAGGGGACTATGGCTACACCTTC.

The gene calls are TRBV5-1 and TRBJ1-3; no definite D call. Germline-derived CDR1 and CDR2 are SGHRS and YFSETQ. The V and J ends lost 0 bases and 4 bases respectively, with 11 bases between them. The CDR3 contains 15 residues. Here the CDR3 reads CASSLEKGTGNTIYF. CDR3 coding DNA: TGCGCCAGCAGCTTGGAAAAGGGAACCGGAAACACCATATATTTT.

V usage is TRBV27 and J usage is TRBJ2-5; TRBD2 agrees at 16 bases. The CDR3 has 19 residues. The trim removed 5 bases at V and 5 bases at J, leaving 14 bases unmatched. Germline assignment: CDR1 MNHEY and CDR2 SMNVEV (reference sequence). The CDR3 nucleotides are TGTGCCAGCAGTACCCCGGGACTAGCGGGAGGGCCGGGGAGGGAGACCCAGTACTTC. Its protein is CASSTPGLAGGPGRETQYF.

The chain uses TRBV7-2 and TRBJ1-1; D call uncertain. The V gene lost 5 bases and the J gene lost 2 bases, with 9 bases spanning the gap. Germline CDR1 SGHTA, CDR2 FQGNSA. This CDR3 has 13 residues. CDR3 sequence: CASSPAINTEAFF. As DNA, the CDR3 is TGTGCCAGCAGCCCAGCAATCAACACTGAAGCTTTCTTT.

The chain employs TRBV6-5 and TRBJ1-1; possibly TRBD1 for D (5 bases). The CDR3 is made up of 14 amino acids. The V gene lost 6 bases and the J gene lost 1 base, with 12 bases spanning the gap. Germline V gives CDR1 MNHEY, CDR2 SVGAGI. The CDR3 region has the DNA TGTGCCAGCAGGCGGGACCTCTCGAACACTGAAGCTTTCTTT. Translated: CASRRDLSNTEAFF.

The chain employs TRBV7-6 and TRBJ1-3, with a tentative D call TRBD1 (5 bases). The V gene lost 5 bases and the J gene lost 2 bases, with 19 bases spanning the gap. The germline V gene encodes CDR1 SGHVS and CDR2 FNYEAQ. The CDR3 extends over 17 amino acids. In nucleotides, the CDR3 is TGTGCCAGCAGCGCTAGGGGCGTCGGGGGGACTGGAAACACCATATATTTT. Its protein product is CASSARGVGGTGNTIYF.

The J gene is TRBJ2-2, the V gene TRBV7-2; TRBD1 agrees at 11 bases. The V segment lost 2 bases and the J segment 8 bases; nucleotides outside the gene matches: 7. Germline CDR1 is SGHTA and CDR2 is FQGNSA. This CDR3 contains 16 residues. The CDR3 sequence is CASSLSRTGGLGELFF. The CDR3 DNA follows: TGTGCCAGCAGCTTAAGTCGGACAGGGGGCTTGGGGGAGCTGTTTTTT.

V and J are TRBV7-2 and TRBJ1-3; possible D gene TRBD1, 5 bases. Germline CDR1 SGHTA, CDR2 FQGNSA. The ends were cut back, 1 base at V and 3 bases at J, with 10 bases in the middle. The CDR3 runs 15 residues. The CDR3 DNA follows: TGTGCCAGCAGCTTAGGCAGGGTGGTTGGAAACACCATATATTTT. Translation: CASSLGRVVGNTIYF.

The genes are TRBV5-1 and TRBJ1-2, with D hard to call. In germline, CDR1 is SGHRS, CDR2 YFSETQ. CDR3 size: 14 residues. The ends were cut back, 0 bases at V and 5 bases at J, with 11 bases in the middle. The DNA for the CDR3 is TGCGCCAGCAGCTTGGCACACCACCGGTATGGCTACACCTTC. It encodes CASSLAHHRYGYTF.

This chain uses TRBV28 with TRBJ2-7, with 10 bases that match TRBD2. Per germline, CDR1 MDHEN and CDR2 SYDVKM. This CDR3 region has 17 residues. V trimming: 3 bases; J trimming: 1 base; junction bases outside the gene matches: 9. CDR3 sequence reads: CASSFELAGAGSYEQYF. The CDR3 nucleotides read TGTGCCAGCAGTTTTGAGCTAGCGGGAGCGGGGTCCTACGAGCAGTACTTC.

The rearrangement joins TRBV5-1 to TRBJ2-7; 9 positions agree with TRBD2. Trimming at V came to 0 bases and at J to 0 bases, leaving 7 bases not matched to a gene. CDR3 length: 17 residues. Germline CDR1 and CDR2: SGHRS and YFSETQ. The chain's CDR3 is CASSLAGGGRASYEQYF. The CDR3, as DNA: TGCGCCAGCAGCTTGGCCGGGGGCGGGAGGGCCTCCTACGAGCAGTACTTC.

A single count supports this clone. The rearrangement uses TRBV27 and TRBJ2-3, with 7 positions matching TRBD2. The CDR3 loop spans 16 amino acids. V was pared by 3 bases and J by 2 bases, with 8 bases of the junction left unmatched. Germline assignment: CDR1 MNHEY and CDR2 SMNVEV (reference sequence). The chain's CDR3 is CASSFFAAGDTDTQYF. As DNA, the CDR3 is TGTGCCAGCAGTTTTTTCGCTGCGGGAGACACAGATACGCAGTATTTT.

The chain carries TRBV6-4 and TRBJ1-4; D gene uncertain. CDR1 and CDR2 (germline): MRHNA, SNTAGT. V was pared by 0 bases and J by 4 bases, with 15 bases between. CDR3 length: 17 residues. In nucleotides, the CDR3 is TGTGCCAGCAGTGACTCTCGGTCTGACGGGGATAATGAAAAACTGTTTTTT. Translation gives CASSDSRSDGDNEKLFF.

V and J are TRBV6-1 and TRBJ2-7; D could derive from TRBD1 or TRBD2 (5 bases each). V shed 4 bases and J shed 7 bases, with 26 bases lying between them. Germline CDR1 and CDR2: MNHNS and SASEGT. CDR3 length: 17 amino acids. CDR3 nucleotides: TGTGCCAGCAGTGTGTCCAGTTTTCGGGGCTTCCCAGGTGAGCAGTACTTC. This translates into CASSVSSFRGFPGEQYF.

The chain combines TRBV18 with TRBJ1-4; D not resolved. The CDR3 is 13 residues long. CDR1 is KGHSH and CDR2 is LQKENI in the germline V gene. Trimming took off 3 bases at V and 8 bases at J, with 10 bases between the two ends. The CDR3 DNA is TGTGCCAGCTCACCGGCCGGAGGGGAAAAACTGTTTTTT. This sequence encodes CASSPAGGEKLFF.

The chain couples TRBV5-1 to TRBJ2-7; 9 nucleotides agree with TRBD1. Unmatched junction bases numbered 1, after V lost 3 bases and J lost 3 bases. The germline gives CDR1 SGHRS, CDR2 YFSETQ. This CDR3 comprises 13 residues. The CDR3 loop reads CASSSTGGYEQYF. In DNA, the CDR3 is TGCGCCAGCAGCTCGACAGGGGGCTACGAGCAGTACTTC.

The chain joins TRBV25-1 to TRBJ1-2, with TRBD1 matching over 9 bases. The CDR3 loop spans 16 amino acids. With 3 bases clipped from V and 11 bases from J, the junction kept 16 bases outside the gene matches. Per germline, CDR1 MGHDK and CDR2 SYGVNS. CDR3 sequence (DNA): TGTGCCAGCAGTGACGACCTACAGGGGGCGGTCAGTAAATACACCTTC. As protein: CASSDDLQGAVSKYTF.

The chain links TRBV4-2 to TRBJ1-2; tentatively, D is TRBD1 (5 bases). Germline values: CDR1 LGHNA, CDR2 YNFKEQ. This CDR3 is 14 amino acids long. V gave up 1 base and J gave up 8 bases, with 14 bases separating them. The CDR3 DNA is TGTGCCAGCAGCCAAGGAAGAGGGGAAGGCGGCTACACCTTC. Translating it yields CASSQGRGEGGYTF.

This chain joins TRBV4-1 and TRBJ2-7; D gene uncertain. This CDR3 comprises 14 residues. CDR1 and CDR2 (germline): MGHRA, YSYEKL. Trimming stripped 5 bases from V and 2 bases from J, with 13 bases between. CDR3 sequence reads: CASSAQKPPYEQYF. The CDR3 nucleotides read TGCGCCAGCAGCGCCCAGAAGCCCCCCTACGAGCAGTACTTC.

This clone has just one count. This chain links TRBV7-9 with TRBJ1-1; no clear D gene. CDR3 length equals 15 residues. Per germline, CDR1 SEHNR and CDR2 FQNEAQ (reference sequence). Trimming removed 5 bases at V and 1 base at J, with 14 bases between. CDR3 amino acids: CASSPAVHRNTEAFF. Here the CDR3 DNA reads TGTGCCAGCAGCCCAGCAGTCCACAGGAACACTGAAGCTTTCTTT.

The chain recombines TRBV28 with TRBJ2-4, with no clear D. Germline V gene sequence: CDR1 MDHEN, CDR2 SYDVKM. The CDR3 spans 13 residues. Trimming pared 6 bases from V and 7 bases from J, leaving 13 bases between. CDR3 sequence reads: CASRRFHRNIQYF. Here the CDR3 DNA reads TGTGCCAGCAGGCGGTTTCATCGGAACATTCAGTACTTC.

The chain joins TRBV19 to TRBJ1-4; 8 nucleotides line up with TRBD1. The CDR3 has 14 residues. Per the germline V gene, CDR1 is LNHDA and CDR2 is SQIVND (reference sequence). The ends lost 10 bases at V and 5 bases at J; junction bases unmatched: 9. The CDR3 DNA follows: TGTGCCACCCTGGGGGGACAGGTCAATGAAAAACTGTTTTTT. Protein: CATLGGQVNEKLFF.